A selection of T cell receptor beta chains follows, all from one sample in a study of blood T cell repertoires in COVID-19. Only in-frame clones appear in the TCRdb table, and some are missing; sequencing was by immunoSEQ multiplex PCR. The profile shows about 160,000 clones, approximately 88% of them singletons. Sequences were obtained from peripheral blood. The source is a man in his 70s with acute or convalescent COVID-19. Each CDR3 is given with its conserved first and last residue. The order of the fields is J gene, V gene, D gene, clone size, CDR3 DNA, CDR3 protein. A D gene is named only where the DNA matches it firmly. Clone size is shown for a subset of rows, as once, few, many or a class of expanded clone.

j_call: TRBJ1-2; v_call: TRBV4-1; d_call: TRBD1; clone_size: .; cdr3_nt: TGCGCCAGCAGCCAAGGGGTTGGCCCAGACAGGGGGTCTCGGGGCTACACCTTC; cdr3_aa: CASSQGVGPDRGSRGYTF
j_call: TRBJ1-5; v_call: TRBV5-1; d_call: TRBD1; clone_size: .; cdr3_nt: TGCGCCAGCAGCCCAGGACAGGGGAATCAGCCCCAGCATTTT; cdr3_aa: CASSPGQGNQPQHF
j_call: TRBJ1-2; v_call: TRBV6-1; d_call: .; clone_size: .; cdr3_nt: TGTGCCAGCAGTCGCAGCACCCCGGGTGGCTACACCTTC; cdr3_aa: CASSRSTPGGYTF
j_call: TRBJ1-5; v_call: TRBV5-4; d_call: .; clone_size: .; cdr3_nt: TGTGCCAGCAGCTTGGGAGGCAGGGGAGATCAGCCCCAGCATTTT; cdr3_aa: CASSLGGRGDQPQHF
j_call: TRBJ1-2; v_call: TRBV3-1/TRBV3-2; d_call: .; clone_size: once; cdr3_nt: TGTGCCAGCAGCCAGGAGGGGAGACCCTATGGCTACACCTTC; cdr3_aa: CASSQEGRPYGYTF
j_call: TRBJ2-2; v_call: TRBV5-1; d_call: TRBD2; clone_size: .; cdr3_nt: TGCGCCAGCAGCTCGGCCGGGACTAGCCACACCGGGGAGCTGTTTTTT; cdr3_aa: CASSSAGTSHTGELFF
j_call: TRBJ2-2; v_call: TRBV28; d_call: TRBD2; clone_size: .; cdr3_nt: TGTGCCAGCAGTCACCCGCGGGAGCGTCGCACCGGGGAGCTGTTTTTT; cdr3_aa: CASSHPRERRTGELFF
j_call: TRBJ2-5; v_call: TRBV28; d_call: TRBD1; clone_size: once; cdr3_nt: TGTGCCAGCACATCAGGCGGACAGGGGGTCGGGGAGACCCAGTACTTC; cdr3_aa: CASTSGGQGVGETQYF
j_call: TRBJ2-5; v_call: TRBV11-2; d_call: .; clone_size: .; cdr3_nt: TGTGCCAGCAGCTACGGGAACACAAAAGAGACCCAGTACTTC; cdr3_aa: CASSYGNTKETQYF
j_call: TRBJ1-5; v_call: TRBV6-6; d_call: TRBD1; clone_size: .; cdr3_nt: TGTGCCAGCACTCGGACAGGGGATCAGCCCCAGCATTTT; cdr3_aa: CASTRTGDQPQHF
j_call: TRBJ1-1; v_call: TRBV3-1/TRBV3-2; d_call: TRBD1; clone_size: .; cdr3_nt: TGTGCCAGCAGCCAAGATCGGACAGGCCGAGGGGCTTTCTTT; cdr3_aa: CASSQDRTGRGAFF
j_call: TRBJ1-5; v_call: TRBV6-1; d_call: TRBD1; clone_size: .; cdr3_nt: TGTGCCAGCAGTGTTGGACAGGGGCCCCTCAATCAGCCCCAGCATTTT; cdr3_aa: CASSVGQGPLNQPQHF
j_call: TRBJ2-1; v_call: TRBV24-1; d_call: TRBD1; clone_size: .; cdr3_nt: TGTGCCACCAGTGAGGGGACAGGCTTCATCTACAATGAGCAGTTCTTC; cdr3_aa: CATSEGTGFIYNEQFF
j_call: TRBJ2-6; v_call: TRBV5-1; d_call: TRBD2; clone_size: few; cdr3_nt: TGCGCCAGCAGCTTGGCGCTGGGGGGGGAGGCCAACGTCCTGACTTTC; cdr3_aa: CASSLALGGEANVLTF
j_call: TRBJ2-3; v_call: TRBV5-5; d_call: .; clone_size: .; cdr3_nt: TGTGCCAGCAGCCTGGACGGAGCGACCACAGATACGCAGTATTTT; cdr3_aa: CASSLDGATTDTQYF
j_call: TRBJ2-7; v_call: TRBV7-8; d_call: .; clone_size: .; cdr3_nt: TGTGCCAGCAGCTTAGGACACAGCACGGACTACGAGCAGTACTTC; cdr3_aa: CASSLGHSTDYEQYF
j_call: TRBJ1-6; v_call: TRBV2; d_call: .; clone_size: .; cdr3_nt: TGTGCCAGCAGTGTACCGTCAGGCGCTATTTCACCCCTCCACTTT; cdr3_aa: CASSVPSGAISPLHF
j_call: TRBJ2-7; v_call: TRBV2; d_call: .; clone_size: once; cdr3_nt: TGTGCCAGCAGTACAGGTTACGAGCAGTACTTC; cdr3_aa: CASSTGYEQYF
j_call: TRBJ1-5; v_call: TRBV6-5; d_call: TRBD1; clone_size: .; cdr3_nt: TGTGCCAGCAGTCTTCAGGGGGACCAGCCCCAGCATTTT; cdr3_aa: CASSLQGDQPQHF
j_call: TRBJ2-7; v_call: TRBV27; d_call: .; clone_size: .; cdr3_nt: TGTGCCAGCAGTTTAGTCCCGGACAGCTCCTACGAGCAGTACTTC; cdr3_aa: CASSLVPDSSYEQYF
j_call: TRBJ2-7; v_call: TRBV7-2; d_call: TRBD2; clone_size: once; cdr3_nt: TGTGCCAGCAGCTTAAGGTCGGCTAGCGGGGGCAGGGAGCAGTACTTC; cdr3_aa: CASSLRSASGGREQYF
j_call: TRBJ2-7; v_call: TRBV14; d_call: .; clone_size: once; cdr3_nt: TGTGCCAGCAGCTCCCCTATCGTTGCCTACGAGCAGTACTTC; cdr3_aa: CASSSPIVAYEQYF
j_call: TRBJ1-1; v_call: TRBV6-6; d_call: .; clone_size: once; cdr3_nt: TGTGCCAGCAGTCCGAAAAGGACAGACCCTGGGAACACTGAAGCTTTCTTT; cdr3_aa: CASSPKRTDPGNTEAFF
j_call: TRBJ2-7; v_call: TRBV24-1; d_call: TRBD1; clone_size: .; cdr3_nt: TGTGCCACCAGTGATACAGGGGGCGACTCCTACGAGCAGTACTTC; cdr3_aa: CATSDTGGDSYEQYF
j_call: TRBJ2-2; v_call: TRBV5-4; d_call: .; clone_size: .; cdr3_nt: TGTGCCAGCAGTGACAGGAAAAATGCGAACACCGGGGAGCTGTTTTTT; cdr3_aa: CASSDRKNANTGELFF
j_call: TRBJ1-6; v_call: TRBV3-1/TRBV3-2; d_call: .; clone_size: .; cdr3_nt: TGTGCCAGCAGCCAAGGTTCGAGTAATTCACCCCTCCACTTT; cdr3_aa: CASSQGSSNSPLHF
j_call: TRBJ1-5; v_call: TRBV19; d_call: .; clone_size: many; cdr3_nt: TGTGCCAGTAGTCCAGGGCGTCAGCCCCAGCATTTT; cdr3_aa: CASSPGRQPQHF
j_call: TRBJ1-5; v_call: TRBV27; d_call: .; clone_size: few; cdr3_nt: TGTGCCAGCAGATTGGGGAGTTTGGGTCAGCCCCAGCATTTT; cdr3_aa: CASRLGSLGQPQHF
j_call: TRBJ2-7; v_call: TRBV5-6; d_call: .; clone_size: .; cdr3_nt: TGTGCCAGCAGCTTTGTTGGCAGGGGGGATTACGAGCAGTACTTC; cdr3_aa: CASSFVGRGDYEQYF
j_call: TRBJ2-3; v_call: TRBV19; d_call: .; clone_size: .; cdr3_nt: TGTGCCAGTAGTATGGCGCACGCGGGAGATACGCAGTATTTT; cdr3_aa: CASSMAHAGDTQYF
j_call: TRBJ2-1; v_call: TRBV24-1; d_call: TRBD2; clone_size: .; cdr3_nt: TGTGCCACCAGTGACGCCGGGACTAGTCGGTCCAATGAGCAGTTCTTC; cdr3_aa: CATSDAGTSRSNEQFF
j_call: TRBJ2-1; v_call: TRBV7-8; d_call: TRBD1; clone_size: .; cdr3_nt: TGTGCCAGCAGCTCCTACTTGACAGGGGGAAATGAGCAGTTCTTC; cdr3_aa: CASSSYLTGGNEQFF
j_call: TRBJ2-3; v_call: TRBV10-3; d_call: .; clone_size: .; cdr3_nt: TGTGCCATCAGTGAGTCCGGCGGGGCTAGCACAGATACGCAGTATTTT; cdr3_aa: CAISESGGASTDTQYF
j_call: TRBJ1-1; v_call: TRBV24-1; d_call: TRBD1; clone_size: .; cdr3_nt: TGTGCCACCAGTGATTTGCCCCTCCACAGGGGGCATAACACTGAAGCTTTCTTT; cdr3_aa: CATSDLPLHRGHNTEAFF
j_call: TRBJ1-4; v_call: TRBV6-5; d_call: .; clone_size: .; cdr3_nt: TGTGCCAGCAGTTATCGGTCCTGGGGAGGAGGTGAAAAACTGTTTTTT; cdr3_aa: CASSYRSWGGGEKLFF
j_call: TRBJ2-7; v_call: TRBV6-2/TRBV6-3; d_call: TRBD2; clone_size: .; cdr3_nt: TGTGCCAGCAGTTACCCTAGCGGGATTAGGGACGAGCAGTACTTC; cdr3_aa: CASSYPSGIRDEQYF
j_call: TRBJ1-1; v_call: TRBV19; d_call: TRBD1; clone_size: .; cdr3_nt: TGTGCCAGTGTACGGGACAGGGGCGACCCTGACGCTTTCTTT; cdr3_aa: CASVRDRGDPDAFF
j_call: TRBJ1-2; v_call: TRBV27; d_call: TRBD1; clone_size: once; cdr3_nt: TGTGCCAGCAGGCTAACAGGGGGCGCTGGCTACACCTTC; cdr3_aa: CASRLTGGAGYTF
j_call: TRBJ2-5; v_call: TRBV7-3; d_call: TRBD2; clone_size: .; cdr3_nt: TGTGCCAGCAGCCTTAGCGGGGGGCAGAAGACCCAGTACTTC; cdr3_aa: CASSLSGGQKTQYF
j_call: TRBJ2-7; v_call: TRBV11-2; d_call: TRBD1; clone_size: once; cdr3_nt: TGTGCCAGCAGCCCCAGGACAGGGTCCTCCTACGAGCAGTACTTC; cdr3_aa: CASSPRTGSSYEQYF
j_call: TRBJ1-2; v_call: TRBV19; d_call: .; clone_size: .; cdr3_nt: TGTGCCAGTAGCCCCGGGGAGGGCCTCTATGGCTACACCTTC; cdr3_aa: CASSPGEGLYGYTF
j_call: TRBJ2-1; v_call: TRBV10-3; d_call: TRBD2; clone_size: once; cdr3_nt: TGTGCCATCAGCTCGGATAGCGGGAGGCAAGGGGGTGAGCAGTTCTTC; cdr3_aa: CAISSDSGRQGGEQFF
j_call: TRBJ2-1; v_call: TRBV3-1/TRBV3-2; d_call: TRBD2; clone_size: .; cdr3_nt: TGTGCCAGCAGCTTAGCGGGGGGGTACAATGAGCAGTTCTTC; cdr3_aa: CASSLAGGYNEQFF
j_call: TRBJ2-3; v_call: TRBV5-4; d_call: .; clone_size: .; cdr3_nt: TGTGCCAGCAGCTTGGCCGGGTCAGATACGCAGTATTTT; cdr3_aa: CASSLAGSDTQYF
j_call: TRBJ1-5; v_call: TRBV12-3/TRBV12-4; d_call: .; clone_size: .; cdr3_nt: TGTGCCAGCAGCTATAGCAATCAGCCCCAGCATTTT; cdr3_aa: CASSYSNQPQHF
j_call: TRBJ1-5; v_call: TRBV28; d_call: .; clone_size: .; cdr3_nt: TGTGCCAGCAAACTACCCGGCGGGGTGGGCAATCAGCCCCAGCATTTT; cdr3_aa: CASKLPGGVGNQPQHF
j_call: TRBJ1-4; v_call: TRBV28; d_call: TRBD1; clone_size: .; cdr3_nt: TGTGCCAGCAGTTGGGACAGGGCGGGGGAAAAACTGTTTTTT; cdr3_aa: CASSWDRAGEKLFF
j_call: TRBJ1-1; v_call: TRBV5-1; d_call: .; clone_size: .; cdr3_nt: TGCGCCAGCAGCTTGAGTGAGGTCGCTTTCTTT; cdr3_aa: CASSLSEVAFF
j_call: TRBJ2-5; v_call: TRBV10-3; d_call: TRBD2; clone_size: few; cdr3_nt: TGTGCCATCAGTGGACTAGCTGGCGAGACCCAGTACTTC; cdr3_aa: CAISGLAGETQYF
j_call: TRBJ2-5; v_call: TRBV6-5; d_call: .; clone_size: .; cdr3_nt: TGTGCCAGCAGCCGGGCCGTAGGGAGGTTGGAGACCCAGTACTTC; cdr3_aa: CASSRAVGRLETQYF
j_call: TRBJ2-4; v_call: TRBV2; d_call: TRBD2; clone_size: .; cdr3_nt: TGTGCCAGCAGTGAGACTAGCCTCGAAAACATTCAGTACTTC; cdr3_aa: CASSETSLENIQYF
j_call: TRBJ1-1; v_call: TRBV30; d_call: .; clone_size: .; cdr3_nt: TGTGCCTGGAGTCTCTATCTGAACACTGAAGCTTTCTTT; cdr3_aa: CAWSLYLNTEAFF